Following are 21 T cell receptor beta chains from one sample sequenced in a study of blood T cells in healthy people across ages. The authors ran a second PCR of about 6 to 11 cycles using a sample-barcoded 5' primer and a J-beta primer mix. Via MiXCR, TCRdb re-called the 5' RACE reads, giving one row per CDR3 protein. The data hold 1.6 million or so distinct CDR3 sequences, with about 31% observed a single time. The sequenced material came from blood. These receptors all come from a woman younger than 45 in good health.

This clonotype was found many times. The V and J genes are TRBV3-1 and TRBJ2-1; 13 bases agree with TRBD2. CDR1 and CDR2 from the germline V gene are LGHDT and YNNKEL (reference sequence). With V trimmed by 7 bases and J by 7 bases, 4 bases remained unmatched. CDR3 size: 14 residues. The CDR3 reads CASNTGLAGNEQFF. Here the CDR3 DNA reads TGTGCCAGCAATACGGGACTAGCGGGAAATGAGCAGTTCTTC.

This clonotype has a handful of counts. V is TRBV18 and J is TRBJ2-1; D might be TRBD2 (6 bases). The CDR3 contains 13 residues. The V gene lost 2 bases and the J gene lost 9 bases, with 11 bases spanning the gap. Germline-derived CDR1 and CDR2 are KGHSH and LQKENI. DNA of the CDR3: TGTGCCAGCTCACCAGCGACGGAGGGTGAGCAGTTCTTC. Translation gives CASSPATEGEQFF. The variable domain in full, completed from reference TRBV18 and TRBJ2-1, reads NAGVMQNPRHLVRRRGQEARLRCSPMKGHSHVYWYRQLPEEGLKFMVYLQKENIIDESGMPKERFSAEFPKEGPSILRIQQVVRGDSAAYFCASSPATEGEQFFGPGTRLTVL.

DNA of the CDR3: TGTGCCAGCAGCTTGTCTACTAGCGGACCATACCAAGAGACCCAGTACTTC. This translates into CASSLSTSGPYQETQYF. The chain links TRBV5-6 to TRBJ2-5, with 8 bases identical to TRBD2. The CDR3 covers 17 residues. Trimming removed 1 base from V and 0 bases from J; junction bases left unmatched: 8. Germline CDR1 SGHDT, CDR2 YYEEEE.

This clonotype was seen a few times. The V call is TRBV20-1, the J call TRBJ2-7, with no clear D. The CDR3 runs 14 residues. CDR1 DFQATT and CDR2 SNEGSKA come from the germline V gene (reference sequence). Trimming cost V 6 bases and J 0 bases, with 15 bases left between them. The CDR3 spells CSAFRVGNSYEQYF. The CDR3 bases are TGCAGTGCGTTCAGAGTCGGTAACTCCTACGAGCAGTACTTC.

This clonotype was recorded once. A much larger clone is a single base away; this may be a read error. The chain couples TRBV7-6 to TRBJ2-1; D unresolved. This CDR3 contains 13 residues. Germline-derived CDR1 and CDR2 are SGHVS and FNYEAQ. V lost 2 bases to trimming and J lost 9 bases, with 11 bases between them. CDR3 loop: CASSLLARSEQFF. CDR3 nucleotides: TGTGCCAGCAGCTTATTGGCGAGGAGTGAGCAGTTCTTC.

This sequence joins TRBV12-3 or TRBV12-4 and TRBJ2-3; D is ambiguous. With 3 bases removed from V and 5 bases from J, the gap between germline ends came to 12 bases. This CDR3 is 14 amino acids long. The CDR3: CASSFIHTQDTQYF. In DNA, the CDR3 is TGTGCCAGCAGTTTCATCCACACTCAAGATACGCAGTATTTT.

This clonotype came up a few times. Germline is not matched at one junction end, which may reflect a read error. This chain links TRBV5-1 with TRBJ1-2, with D maybe TRBD1 (6 bases). Germline CDR1 SGHRS, CDR2 YFSETQ. This CDR3 is 12 amino acids long. CDR3 DNA sequence: TGCGCCAGCAGCTCCGGGGGCTATGACTACACCTTC. This sequence encodes CASSSGGYDYTF.

This clonotype was seen only a few times. CDR3 in amino acids: CASNPGGRSSYNEQFF. The CDR3 DNA follows: TGTGCCAGCAACCCGGGAGGCCGGAGCTCCTACAATGAGCAGTTCTTC. The chain recombines TRBV21-1 with TRBJ2-1; the D call TRBD1 from the table was never checked on the DNA. TRBV21-1 is termed a pseudogene. This CDR3 spans 16 amino acids.

The chain joins TRBV20-1 to TRBJ2-1; no firm D call. This CDR3 has 10 residues. CDR1 DFQATT and CDR2 SNEGSKA come from the germline V gene (reference sequence). Trimming left V 5 bases short and J 7 bases short, with 6 bases between. DNA for the CDR3: TGCAGTGCTTGGGAAAATGAGCAGTTCTTC. Encoded protein: CSAWENEQFF.

The V call is TRBV4-2, the J call TRBJ1-5; D possibly corresponds to TRBD1 (6 bases). Germline values: CDR1 LGHNA, CDR2 YNFKEQ. This CDR3 contains 15 residues. V was trimmed by 0 bases and J by 7 bases, leaving 13 bases between them. CDR3 sequence: CASSQDSTGKQPQHF. The CDR3, as DNA: TGTGCCAGCAGCCAAGACTCAACAGGGAAGCAGCCCCAGCATTTT.

The chain has TRBV5-1 and TRBJ2-5, with 15 nucleotides matching TRBD2. This CDR3 comprises 16 residues. Germline-derived CDR1 and CDR2 are SGHRS and YFSETQ. Germline trimming cut 3 bases from V and 4 bases from J; bases unmatched to any gene: 4. DNA of the CDR3: TGCGCCAGCAGCTGGACTAGCGGGAGGGCCTCAGAGACCCAGTACTTC. Amino acids: CASSWTSGRASETQYF.

The rearrangement uses TRBV12-3 or TRBV12-4 and TRBJ1-3, with 12 bases lining up with TRBD1. Germline trimming cut 5 bases from V and 3 bases from J; bases unmatched to any gene: 8. The CDR3 length is 17 residues. CDR3 DNA: TGTGCCAGCAGTACTTCCGGGACAGGGGGCGTTGGAAACACCATATATTTT. Translated, it gives CASSTSGTGGVGNTIYF.

CDR3: CASSAGLAGGWTSIDTQYF. The CDR3 DNA reads as TGTGCCAGCAGCGCGGGACTAGCGGGGGGCTGGACGTCTATTGATACGCAGTATTTT. This sequence joins TRBV9 and TRBJ2-3; 15 nucleotides agree with TRBD2. CDR3 length: 19 residues. Per germline, CDR1 SGDLS and CDR2 YYNGEE. V was clipped by 3 bases and J by 6 bases; unmatched bases: 14. Combining the CDR3 with reference TRBV9 and TRBJ2-3 gives the whole variable domain DSGVTQTPKHLITATGQRVTLRCSPRSGDLSVYWYQQSLDQGLQFLIQYYNGEERAKGNILERFSAQQFPDLHSELNLSSLELGDSALYFCASSAGLAGGWTSIDTQYFGPGTRLTVL.

This clonotype showed up just a few times. The V call is TRBV6-2 or TRBV6-3, the J call TRBJ2-1; the match to TRBD1 covers 8 bases. Unmatched junction bases numbered 8, after V lost 4 bases and J lost 6 bases. The CDR3 has 15 residues. Germline V CDR1 and CDR2: MNHEY, SVGEGT. In nucleotides, the CDR3 is TGTGCCAGCAGTTGGGTTCAGGGGGCATCCAATGAGCAGTTCTTC. Amino acids: CASSWVQGASNEQFF.

V and J are TRBV12-3 or TRBV12-4 and TRBJ2-6; D is possibly TRBD2 (5 bases). V was clipped by 8 bases and J by 0 bases, with 8 bases between them. CDR3 length: 14 residues. The CDR3: CASGRGSGANVLTF. In DNA, the CDR3 is TGTGCCAGCGGTCGGGGCTCTGGGGCCAACGTCCTGACTTTC.

In this sample, this clonotype turned up a few times. The chain links TRBV20-1 to TRBJ2-2, with 7 bases that match TRBD1. The CDR3 spans 16 residues. Trimming removed 3 bases from V and 4 bases from J; junction bases left unmatched: 11. Germline V CDR1 and CDR2: DFQATT, SNEGSKA (reference sequence). The CDR3 region has the DNA TGCAGTGCTAGGTGGACAGGAAGGAATCCCACCGGGGAGCTGTTTTTT. This translates into CSARWTGRNPTGELFF.

V gene TRBV4-1 combines with J gene TRBJ2-5; TRBD2 matches at 7 bases. The junction had 9 bases not matched to a gene; V was cut back by 3 bases and J by 2 bases. The CDR3 has 16 residues. CDR1 is MGHRA, CDR2 YSYEKL, per germline. CDR3 DNA: TGCGCCAGCAGCCAGGCCGGGACTAACTTGCAAGAGACCCAGTACTTC. Translated: CASSQAGTNLQETQYF.

This clonotype has more than one count but fewer than ten. The rearrangement joins TRBV12-3 or TRBV12-4 to TRBJ2-3; tentative D call: TRBD2 (6 bases). V gave up 6 bases and J gave up 14 bases, with 18 bases separating them. This CDR3 is 12 amino acids long. The CDR3 region has the DNA TGTGCCAGCAGCTTTTGGGAGGAGTTCCTGTATTTT. This encodes CASSFWEEFLYF.

The V gene is TRBV20-1, the J gene TRBJ1-5, with D possibly being TRBD1 (6 bases). From germline, CDR1 is DFQATT and CDR2 SNEGSKA (reference sequence). Between the trimmed V and J ends, which lost 6 bases and 2 bases, there was a span of 14 bases. The CDR3 totals 14 residues. The CDR3 region has the DNA TGCAGTGCGGATACAGGGACGGGCAATCAGCCCCAGCATTTT. Protein sequence: CSADTGTGNQPQHF.

The chain joins TRBV20-1 to TRBJ1-1; D remains unclear. CDR1 is DFQATT, CDR2 SNEGSKA, per germline (reference sequence). The CDR3 has 14 amino acids. V was pared by 0 bases and J by 2 bases, with 10 bases between. The CDR3 reads CSARDGESNTEAFF. In DNA, the CDR3 is TGCAGTGCTAGAGATGGAGAGTCCAACACTGAAGCTTTCTTT.

The J gene is TRBJ2-1, the V gene TRBV7-3; D is undetermined. This CDR3 comprises 13 residues. V was trimmed by 1 base and J by 6 bases, leaving 7 bases between them. Germline-derived CDR1 and CDR2 are SGHTA and FQGTGA. Here the CDR3 reads CASSLNVRNEQFF. CDR3 nucleotide sequence: TGTGCCAGCAGCTTAAACGTCCGCAATGAGCAGTTCTTC.